This T cell receptor beta chain was retrieved from a study of a mutant IDH1 vaccine in newly diagnosed glioma. Libraries were prepared by immunoSEQ multiplex PCR; TCRdb keeps only in-frame clonotypes and omits some of them. The sample lists about 38,000 clones; roughly 90% were seen once. Time point: baseline, week 1 (first vaccination visit). Treatment indicated: pre-vaccination baseline after standard-of-care therapy. Germline-derived CDR1 and CDR2 are MNHEY and SMNVEV (reference sequence). This CDR3 contains 15 residues. Losses at the gene ends were 5 bases for V and 9 bases for J; bases not matched to a gene: 6.

The clonotype was recovered from a man between 18 and 29 years old with glioma. The V call is TRBV27, the J call TRBJ1-6; 11 nucleotides line up with TRBD1. This specimen consisted of PBMCs, obtained from a glioma patient treated with radiotherapy, temozolomide or both. CDR3 in amino acids: CASSPWDRGGSPLHF. For the CDR3, the DNA is TGTGCCAGCAGTCCCTGGGACAGGGGGGGTTCACCCCTCCACTTT.